The 8 T cell receptor beta chains below all came from one sample that was sequenced in a study of identical twins. TCRdb used MiXCR to reprocess the 5' RACE reads, holding one entry per CDR3 protein. Of approximately 680,000 distinct CDR3 sequences listed, under 8.5% are singletons. These sequences were also reported in another study, on yellow fever vaccine responses in identical twins.

Sequenced: PBMCs. These receptors all come from a woman aged 18-29 years in good health.

This clonotype was observed at least ten times. The rearrangement uses TRBV28 and TRBJ1-4; maybe TRBD1 (5 bases). The CDR3 covers 18 residues. Germline CDR1 and CDR2: MDHEN and SYDVKM. Trimming removed 3 bases at V and 1 base at J, with 18 bases between. This CDR3 reads CASSFPQGILGTNEKLFF. The CDR3 DNA follows: TGTGCCAGCAGTTTTCCCCAGGGAATTTTGGGAACTAATGAAAAACTGTTTTTT.

This clonotype was seen more than once but under ten times. V gene TRBV2 combines with J gene TRBJ2-3; the match to TRBD2 covers 13 bases. Germline V gene sequence: CDR1 SNHLY, CDR2 FYNNEI. This CDR3 is 15 amino acids long. The J segment lost 4 bases and the V segment lost 9 bases, leaving 7 bases of the junction unmatched. The CDR3 nucleotides read TGTGCCAGTGGGACTAGCGGGGCCCCCGCAGATACGCAGTATTTT. This codes for CASGTSGAPADTQYF.

This clonotype occurred a few times. V gene TRBV20-1 combines with J gene TRBJ2-5, with 12 bases identical to TRBD1. The CDR3 loop spans 16 amino acids. The V gene end was trimmed by 5 bases and the J gene end by 5 bases; junction bases not matched to a gene: 12. CDR1 DFQATT and CDR2 SNEGSKA come from the germline V gene (reference sequence). The DNA of the CDR3 is TGCAGTGCTGGAGGGGGGGACAGGGGGCTTCGGGAGACCCAGTACTTC. The encoded protein is CSAGGGDRGLRETQYF.

The chain combines TRBV20-1 with TRBJ2-3; 8 bases are a match to TRBD2. CDR1 is DFQATT, CDR2 SNEGSKA, per germline (reference sequence). Trimming removed 6 bases from V and 4 bases from J; junction bases left unmatched: 15. This CDR3 comprises 16 residues. CDR3 DNA sequence: TGCAGTGCGATAAAGGGGGGTAGCGGGATACCAGATACGCAGTATTTT. Its protein product is CSAIKGGSGIPDTQYF.

This clonotype was found many times. V gene TRBV5-1 combines with J gene TRBJ2-1; TRBD1 is a possible D gene (6 bases). This CDR3 is built from 14 residues. Germline V gives CDR1 SGHRS, CDR2 YFSETQ. V lost 8 bases and J lost 2, with 14 bases in between. The CDR3 region is CASRSGQPYNEQFF. The CDR3 DNA is TGCGCCAGTCGCTCGGGACAACCCTACAATGAGCAGTTCTTC.

This clonotype was seen more than once but under ten times. The chain's CDR3 is CASRPLALAGPNEQFF. For the CDR3, the DNA is TGCGCCAGCAGACCTCTCGCACTAGCGGGTCCTAATGAGCAGTTCTTC. The rearrangement uses TRBV5-1 and TRBJ2-1; 9 bases agree with TRBD2. Per germline, CDR1 SGHRS and CDR2 YFSETQ. This CDR3 contains 16 residues. V gave up 5 bases and J gave up 7 bases; unmatched junction bases: 13.

This clonotype was picked up a small number of times. The chain is built from TRBV5-6 and TRBJ1-5; a possible D gene is TRBD1 (6 bases). V dropped 5 bases and J dropped 0 bases, with 18 bases sitting between them. Germline V CDR1 and CDR2: SGHDT, YYEEEE. The CDR3 spans 17 residues. In DNA, the CDR3 is TGTGCCAGCAGGATCGGGGGGGCTCAATATAGCAATCAGCCCCAGCATTTT. Translating gives CASRIGGAQYSNQPQHF.

This chain connects TRBV3-1 to TRBJ2-3; D is tentatively TRBD1 or TRBD2 (5 bases each). Germline V gene sequence: CDR1 LGHDT, CDR2 YNNKEL (reference sequence). Trimming shortened V by 0 bases and J by 2 bases, and 12 bases separated the two germline ends. CDR3 length equals 16 residues. The CDR3 is CASSQDIGAVTDTQYF. The CDR3, as DNA: TGTGCCAGCAGCCAAGATATCGGGGCAGTCACAGATACGCAGTATTTT.